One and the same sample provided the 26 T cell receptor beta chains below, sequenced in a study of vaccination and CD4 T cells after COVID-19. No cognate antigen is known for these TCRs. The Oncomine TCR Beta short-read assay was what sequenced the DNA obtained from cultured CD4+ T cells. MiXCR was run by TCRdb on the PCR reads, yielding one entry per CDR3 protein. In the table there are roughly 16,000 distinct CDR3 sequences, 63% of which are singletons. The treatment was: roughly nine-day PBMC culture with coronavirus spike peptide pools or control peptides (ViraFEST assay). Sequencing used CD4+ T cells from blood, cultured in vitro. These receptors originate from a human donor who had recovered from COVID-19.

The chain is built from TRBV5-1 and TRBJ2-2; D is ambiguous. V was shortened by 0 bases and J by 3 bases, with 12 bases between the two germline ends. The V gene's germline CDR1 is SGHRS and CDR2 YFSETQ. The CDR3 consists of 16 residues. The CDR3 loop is CASSLADGWYTGELFF. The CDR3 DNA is TGCGCCAGCAGCTTGGCCGACGGGTGGTACACCGGGGAGCTGTTTTTT. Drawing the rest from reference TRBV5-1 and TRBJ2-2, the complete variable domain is KAGVTQTPRYLIKTRGQQVTLSCSPISGHRSVSWYQQTPGQGLQFLFEYFSETQRNKGNFPGRFSGRQFSNSRSEMNVSTLELGDSALYLCASSLADGWYTGELFFGEGSRLTVL.

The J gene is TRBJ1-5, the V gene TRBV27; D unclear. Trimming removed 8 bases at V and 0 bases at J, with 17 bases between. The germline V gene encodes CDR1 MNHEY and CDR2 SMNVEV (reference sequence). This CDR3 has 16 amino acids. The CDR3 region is CASALSPQISNQPQHF. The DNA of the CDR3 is TGTGCCAGCGCCCTTAGCCCTCAAATTAGCAATCAGCCCCAGCATTTT.

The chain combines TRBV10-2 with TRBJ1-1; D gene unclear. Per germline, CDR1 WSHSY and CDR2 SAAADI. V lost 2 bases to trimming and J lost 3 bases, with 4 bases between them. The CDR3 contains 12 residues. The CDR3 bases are TGCGCCAGCAGTGAGCGTTACACTGAAGCTTTCTTT. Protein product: CASSERYTEAFF.

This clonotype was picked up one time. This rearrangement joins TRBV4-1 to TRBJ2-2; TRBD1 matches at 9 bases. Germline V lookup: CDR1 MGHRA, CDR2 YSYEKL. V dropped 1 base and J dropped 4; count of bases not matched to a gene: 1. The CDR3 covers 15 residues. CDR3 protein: CASSQGGQGTGELFF. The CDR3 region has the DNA TGCGCCAGCAGCCAAGGGGGACAGGGCACCGGGGAGCTGTTTTTT.

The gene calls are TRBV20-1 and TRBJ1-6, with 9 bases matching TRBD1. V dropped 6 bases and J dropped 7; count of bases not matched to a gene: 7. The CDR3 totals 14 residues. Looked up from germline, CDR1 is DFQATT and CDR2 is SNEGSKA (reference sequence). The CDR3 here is CSARGQGRNSPLHF. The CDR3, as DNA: TGCAGTGCGCGTGGACAGGGGCGGAATTCACCCCTCCACTTT.

The CDR3 loop is CSARGPSSGANVLTF. CDR3 in DNA: TGCAGTGCTAGAGGCCCCAGCTCTGGGGCCAACGTCCTGACTTTC. The V call is TRBV20-1, the J call TRBJ2-6; D gene unclear. This CDR3 contains 15 residues. The germline V and J ends were trimmed by 1 base and 0 bases, with 7 bases remaining between them. The V gene's germline CDR1 is DFQATT and CDR2 SNEGSKA (reference sequence).

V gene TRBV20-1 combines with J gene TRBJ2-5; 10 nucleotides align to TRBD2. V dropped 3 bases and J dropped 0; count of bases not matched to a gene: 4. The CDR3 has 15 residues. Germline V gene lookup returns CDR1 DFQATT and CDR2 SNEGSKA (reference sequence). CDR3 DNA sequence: TGCAGTGCTAGGCTAGCGGGAGCAGACCAAGAGACCCAGTACTTC. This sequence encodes CSARLAGADQETQYF.

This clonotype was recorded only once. The CDR3 DNA sequence: TGTGCCAGCAGTTACTCGACAGGGCTTTCCGGCATTAGGTACACCTTC. Amino acid sequence: CASSYSTGLSGIRYTF. The chain carries TRBV6-5 and TRBJ1-2, with 7 bases that match TRBD1. The germline V gene has CDR1 MNHEY and CDR2 SVGAGI. V lost 0 bases, J lost 11 bases, and 15 bases stayed unmatched. The CDR3 is 16 residues long.

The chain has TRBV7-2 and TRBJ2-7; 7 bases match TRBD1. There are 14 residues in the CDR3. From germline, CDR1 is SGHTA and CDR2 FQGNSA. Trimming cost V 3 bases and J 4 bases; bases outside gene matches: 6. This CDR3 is CASSFRQGVYEQYF. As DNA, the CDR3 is TGTGCCAGCAGCTTCAGGCAGGGGGTGTACGAGCAGTACTTC.

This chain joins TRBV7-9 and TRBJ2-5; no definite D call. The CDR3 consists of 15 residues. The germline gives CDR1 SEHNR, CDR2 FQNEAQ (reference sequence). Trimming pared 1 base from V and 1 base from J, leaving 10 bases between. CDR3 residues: CASSLGGQFQETQYF. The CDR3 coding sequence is TGTGCCAGCAGCTTAGGTGGTCAGTTCCAAGAGACCCAGTACTTC. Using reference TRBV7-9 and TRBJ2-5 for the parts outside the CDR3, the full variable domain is DTGVSQNPRHKITKRGQNVTFRCDPISEHNRLYWYRQTLGQGPEFLTYFQNEAQLEKSRLLSDRFSAERPKGSFSTLEIQRTEQGDSAMYLCASSLGGQFQETQYFGPGTRLLVL.

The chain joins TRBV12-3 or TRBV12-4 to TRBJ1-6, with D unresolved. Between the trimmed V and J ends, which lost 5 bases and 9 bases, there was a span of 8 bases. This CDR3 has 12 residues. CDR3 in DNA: TGTGCCAGCAGTGGAGGTGGTTCACCCCTCCACTTT. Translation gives CASSGGGSPLHF.

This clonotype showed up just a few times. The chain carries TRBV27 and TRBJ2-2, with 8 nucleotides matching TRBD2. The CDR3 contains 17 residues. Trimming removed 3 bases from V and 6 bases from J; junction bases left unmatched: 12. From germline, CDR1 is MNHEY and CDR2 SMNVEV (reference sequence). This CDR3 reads CASSFVPLAGGPGELFF. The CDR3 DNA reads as TGTGCCAGCAGTTTTGTCCCCTTGGCGGGAGGCCCCGGGGAGCTGTTTTTT.

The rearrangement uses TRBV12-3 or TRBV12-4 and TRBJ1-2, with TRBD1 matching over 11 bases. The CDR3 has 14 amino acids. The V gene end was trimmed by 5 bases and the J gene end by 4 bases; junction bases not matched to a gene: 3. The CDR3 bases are TGTGCCAGCAGTGGGGGACAGGGGGGCTATGGCTACACCTTC. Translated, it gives CASSGGQGGYGYTF.

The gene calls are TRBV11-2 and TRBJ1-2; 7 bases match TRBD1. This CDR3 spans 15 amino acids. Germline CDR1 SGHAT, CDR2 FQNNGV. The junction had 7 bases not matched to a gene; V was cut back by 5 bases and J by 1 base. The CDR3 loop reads CASSASTGSNYGYTF. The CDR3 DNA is TGTGCCAGCAGCGCCTCGACAGGGAGTAACTATGGCTACACCTTC.

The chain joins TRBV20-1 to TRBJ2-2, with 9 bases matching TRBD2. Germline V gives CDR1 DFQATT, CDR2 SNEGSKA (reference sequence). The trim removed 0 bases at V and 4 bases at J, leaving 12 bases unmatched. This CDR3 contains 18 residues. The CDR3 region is CSAREKGLAGIFTGELFF. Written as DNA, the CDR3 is TGCAGTGCTAGAGAGAAGGGGCTAGCGGGGATTTTCACCGGGGAGCTGTTTTTT.

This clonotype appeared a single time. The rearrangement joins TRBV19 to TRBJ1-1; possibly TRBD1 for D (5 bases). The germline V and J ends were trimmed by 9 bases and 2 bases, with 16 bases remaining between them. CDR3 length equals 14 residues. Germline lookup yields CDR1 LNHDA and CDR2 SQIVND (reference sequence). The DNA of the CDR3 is TGTGCCAGCCGGGGCGGGGGGAAAAACACTGAAGCTTTCTTT. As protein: CASRGGGKNTEAFF.

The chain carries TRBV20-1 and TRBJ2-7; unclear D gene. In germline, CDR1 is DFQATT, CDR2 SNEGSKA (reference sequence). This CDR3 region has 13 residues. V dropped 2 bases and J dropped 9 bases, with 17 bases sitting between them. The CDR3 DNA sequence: TGCAGTGCTAGATCGGACCTTTCCCCTGGGCAGTACTTC. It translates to CSARSDLSPGQYF.

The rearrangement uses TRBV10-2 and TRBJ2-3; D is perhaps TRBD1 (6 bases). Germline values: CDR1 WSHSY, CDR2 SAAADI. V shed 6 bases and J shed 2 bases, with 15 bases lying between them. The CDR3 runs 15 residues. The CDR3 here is CASRGAGGPTDTQYF. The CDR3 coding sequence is TGCGCCAGCAGGGGGGCTGGCGGGCCCACAGATACGCAGTATTTT.

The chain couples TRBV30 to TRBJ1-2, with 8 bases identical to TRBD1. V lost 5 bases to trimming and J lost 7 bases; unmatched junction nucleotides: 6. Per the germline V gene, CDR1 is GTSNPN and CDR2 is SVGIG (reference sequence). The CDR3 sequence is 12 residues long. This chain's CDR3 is CAWGQGSAGYTF. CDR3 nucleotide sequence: TGTGCCTGGGGACAGGGTAGCGCTGGCTACACCTTC.

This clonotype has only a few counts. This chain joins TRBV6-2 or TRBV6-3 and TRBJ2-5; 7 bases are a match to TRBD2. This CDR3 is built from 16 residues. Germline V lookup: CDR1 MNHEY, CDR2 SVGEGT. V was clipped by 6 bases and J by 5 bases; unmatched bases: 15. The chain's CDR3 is CASRGEGRGLWETQYF. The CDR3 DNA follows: TGTGCCAGCAGGGGAGAAGGGAGGGGTTTGTGGGAGACCCAGTACTTC.

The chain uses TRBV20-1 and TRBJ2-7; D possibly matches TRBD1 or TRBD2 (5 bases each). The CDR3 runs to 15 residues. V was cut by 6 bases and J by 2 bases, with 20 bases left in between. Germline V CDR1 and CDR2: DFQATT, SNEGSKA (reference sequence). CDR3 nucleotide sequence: TGCAGTGCCAGGGACCCATTAAGCAGAACCTACGAGCAGTACTTC. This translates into CSARDPLSRTYEQYF.

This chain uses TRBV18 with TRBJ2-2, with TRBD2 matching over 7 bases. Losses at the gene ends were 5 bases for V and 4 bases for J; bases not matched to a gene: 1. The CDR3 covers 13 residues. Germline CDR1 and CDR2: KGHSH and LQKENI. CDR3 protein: CASSSGGTGELFF. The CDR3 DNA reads TGTGCCAGCTCATCGGGGGGCACCGGGGAGCTGTTTTTT.

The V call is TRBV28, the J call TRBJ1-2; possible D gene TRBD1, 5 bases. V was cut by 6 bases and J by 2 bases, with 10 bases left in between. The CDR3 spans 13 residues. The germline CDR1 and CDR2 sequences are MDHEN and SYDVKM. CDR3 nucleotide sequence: TGTGCCAGCAGCCGCCGGGACAACTATGGCTACACCTTC. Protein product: CASSRRDNYGYTF.

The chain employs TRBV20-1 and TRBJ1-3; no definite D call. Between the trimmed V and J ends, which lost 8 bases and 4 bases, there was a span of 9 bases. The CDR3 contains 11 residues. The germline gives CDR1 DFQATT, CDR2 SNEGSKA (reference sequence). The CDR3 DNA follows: TGCAGTTGCGCCTCAGGAAACACCATATATTTT. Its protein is CSCASGNTIYF.

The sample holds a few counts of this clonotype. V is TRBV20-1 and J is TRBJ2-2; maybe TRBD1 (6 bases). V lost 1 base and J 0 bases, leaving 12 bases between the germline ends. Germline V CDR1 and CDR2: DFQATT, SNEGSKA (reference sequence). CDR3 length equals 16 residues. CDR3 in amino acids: CSARAPGHTNTGELFF. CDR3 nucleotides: TGCAGTGCTAGAGCACCGGGACACACGAACACCGGGGAGCTGTTTTTT.

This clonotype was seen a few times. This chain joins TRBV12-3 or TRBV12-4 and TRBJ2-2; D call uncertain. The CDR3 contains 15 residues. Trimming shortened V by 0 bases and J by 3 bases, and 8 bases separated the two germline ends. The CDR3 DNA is TGTGCCAGCAGTTTAGCGGGTGGGCACACCGGGGAGCTGTTTTTT. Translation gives CASSLAGGHTGELFF.